This entry features one T cell receptor (beta chain) sequence. Its specificity is not known. These data are taken from a study of T cells in localized non-small cell lung cancer. V shed 3 bases and J 8 bases; nucleotides not matched to a gene: 4. This CDR3 has 13 residues. CDR1 is KGHSH and CDR2 is LQKENI in the germline V gene. Profiling relied on immunoSEQ multiplex PCR, and the TCRdb table lists in-frame clones only, not all of them. The sample yields 70,000 to 95,000 clones, approximately 91% seen once. Study-wide points: Adjacent lung had a median around 60 of the 100 largest tumor clones. Increased T cell density in blood showed an association with longer overall survival. Sequencing was limited to one tumor region, leaving the possibility of heterogeneity open. Uninvolved neighboring lung showed the greatest T cell clonality, exceeding tumor.

The V gene is TRBV18, the J gene TRBJ1-1; 9 bases agree with TRBD1. This specimen was PBMCs, taken before any cancer treatment. This TCR was sampled from a woman between 35 and 75 years old with stage II squamous cell lung carcinoma. The CDR3 region is CASSPFDRGEAFF. CDR3 bases: TGTGCCAGCTCACCGTTCGACAGGGGGGAAGCTTTCTTT.